Listed below are T cell receptor beta chains from one sample, sequenced in a study of shared clonotypes between healthy human individuals. Assay used: immunoSEQ multiplex PCR; TCRdb lists only in-frame clones, some missing. This table holds fewer than 3 million clones, around 92% found once. The specimen was naive CD4+ T cells from PBMCs. These receptors all come from a man younger than 35 in good health. Some clones in this sample may be carry-over from other donors' samples. Each CDR3 is given without its conserved first and last residue.

J: TRBJ1-4; V: TRBV5-1; CDR3: ASRKGEELF
J: TRBJ1-2; V: TRBV5-4; CDR3: ASSFLGGPLHYGYT
J: TRBJ1-3; V: TRBV2; CDR3: ASKAGVLENTIY
J: TRBJ2-7; V: TRBV5-1; CDR3: ASSPTAGSGEQY
J: TRBJ1-3; V: TRBV28; CDR3: ASSYGQAYSGNTIY
J: TRBJ1-5; V: TRBV19; CDR3: ASRWDRYQPQH
J: TRBJ1-2; V: TRBV4-2; CDR3: ASSSSLYGRFSNYGYT
J: TRBJ2-5; V: TRBV29-1; CDR3: SVGWGQETQY
J: TRBJ1-5; V: TRBV6-6; CDR3: ASRGTGQPQH
J: TRBJ1-2; V: TRBV19; CDR3: ASSIQYLGGYT
J: TRBJ2-1; V: TRBV2; CDR3: ASSDGRATSGF
J: TRBJ2-1; V: TRBV28; CDR3: ASRGAGGTYNEQF
J: TRBJ2-7; V: TRBV7-2; CDR3: ASSLVGGLAGGGEQY
J: TRBJ2-5; V: TRBV6-5; CDR3: ASSYAYSGRKETQY
J: TRBJ2-5; V: TRBV6-1; CDR3: ASSELNPGSETQY
J: TRBJ2-3; V: TRBV4-1; CDR3: ASSHPLGPSGTDTQY
J: TRBJ1-4; V: TRBV6-5; CDR3: ASSYSTEFNEKLF
J: TRBJ2-5; V: TRBV21-1; CDR3: ASSPSGTSGRPKETQY
J: TRBJ1-2; V: TRBV2; CDR3: ASSVGRTGFFGYT
J: TRBJ1-2; V: TRBV9; CDR3: ASSVGRIYYGYT
J: TRBJ1-5; V: TRBV4-3; CDR3: ASSQDPYNQPQH
J: TRBJ2-3; V: TRBV10-3; CDR3: AITKTGGTDTQY
J: TRBJ1-2; V: TRBV7-9; CDR3: ASSLRQGAELYGYT
J: TRBJ1-2; V: TRBV5-1; CDR3: ASSRLPGERDGYT
J: TRBJ2-7; V: TRBV25-1; CDR3: ASTGSGTSGRGEQY
J: TRBJ1-1; V: TRBV25-1; CDR3: ASRGSYGQGSTEAF
J: TRBJ1-5; V: TRBV28; CDR3: ASVGAQIGDQPQH
J: TRBJ2-7; V: TRBV27; CDR3: ASRARGPRTYEQY
J: TRBJ1-3; V: TRBV19; CDR3: ASSIPPDRLY
J: TRBJ1-1; V: TRBV9; CDR3: ASSVGSGFNTEAF
J: TRBJ2-2; V: TRBV4-2; CDR3: ASSLPSGVGNTGELF
J: TRBJ1-5; V: TRBV19; CDR3: ASSYTGGVHQPQH
J: TRBJ2-1; V: TRBV2; CDR3: ASSEGGGKEQF
J: TRBJ1-3; V: TRBV11-2; CDR3: ASNLGTGREYTIY
J: TRBJ2-3; V: TRBV4-3; CDR3: ASSQADTQY
J: TRBJ2-7; V: TRBV7-2; CDR3: ASSAQGPGAYEQY
J: TRBJ1-2; V: TRBV5-1; CDR3: ASKIGPASDGYT
J: TRBJ1-1; V: TRBV6-5; CDR3: ASSSGRGAEAF
J: TRBJ2-7; V: TRBV10-1; CDR3: ASGDSGYEQY
J: TRBJ1-3; V: TRBV28; CDR3: AIEPDQRGNTIY
J: TRBJ1-3; V: TRBV7-2; CDR3: ASSSGQGAPDRNTIY
J: TRBJ1-2; V: TRBV5-1; CDR3: ASSLAGKGSGYT
J: TRBJ2-7; V: TRBV4-2; CDR3: ASSLGTAGVYEQY
J: TRBJ1-2; V: TRBV6-6; CDR3: ASTADGSYGYT
J: TRBJ1-1; V: TRBV28; CDR3: ASSLWGGSTEAF
J: TRBJ1-4; V: TRBV19; CDR3: ASSISAGQGGEKLF
J: TRBJ2-2; V: TRBV7-9; CDR3: ASSRTANTGELF
J: TRBJ1-4; V: TRBV7-9; CDR3: ASSQFRTGDEKLF
J: TRBJ1-2; V: TRBV29-1; CDR3: SVAGGRYGYT
J: TRBJ1-5; V: TRBV6-6; CDR3: ASSHGQYNQPQH
J: TRBJ2-1; V: TRBV15; CDR3: ATSRDRVAGGPNGEQF
J: TRBJ2-3; V: TRBV6-1; CDR3: ASREGLLSTDTQY
J: TRBJ1-1; V: TRBV5-4; CDR3: ASSSNRDNTEAF
J: TRBJ1-5; V: TRBV6-6; CDR3: ASSKQSNQPQH
J: TRBJ1-5; V: TRBV7-2; CDR3: ASSSTGDQPQH
J: TRBJ1-1; V: TRBV29-1; CDR3: SVAGLMNTEAF
J: TRBJ1-2; V: TRBV6-1; CDR3: ASSLSNYGYT
J: TRBJ1-2; V: TRBV29-1; CDR3: SVTYVGEGYT
J: TRBJ2-7; V: TRBV28; CDR3: ASSYDGVGGYEQY
J: TRBJ1-4; V: TRBV27; CDR3: ASSLNTLNEKLF